Described below is a single TCR beta chain sequence and its context. These data come from a study of T cell repertoires in cytomegalovirus infection. Germline CDR1 DFQATT, CDR2 SNEGSKA (reference sequence). Trimming took off 3 bases at V and 12 bases at J, with 12 bases between the two ends. This CDR3 is built from 11 residues. TCRdb independently ran MiXCR on the reads; one entry per CDR3 protein. The data show approximately 200,000 distinct CDR3 sequences, 28% seen once. This clonotype was sampled from a human donor in good health (CMV status not recorded). Some clones in this sample may be carry-over from other donors' samples. The V gene is TRBV20-1, the J gene TRBJ2-1, with D possibly matching TRBD2 (5 bases). The sample taken for sequencing was PBMCs. This CDR3 reads CSAREVAAQFF. The CDR3 DNA sequence: TGCAGTGCTAGGGAGGTGGCGGCGCAGTTCTTC.